This T cell receptor beta chain appears in the sequencing data of a study of cytomegalovirus exposure and HLA in healthy donors. On this clone itself: Its antigen is unidentified. This sample includes further DNA sequences coding for the same CDR3.

CDR3 length: 16 residues. The V gene's germline CDR1 is PRHDT and CDR2 FYEKMQ (reference sequence). Germline trimming cut 5 bases from V and 2 bases from J; bases unmatched to any gene: 8. PCR primers comprised 60 Vbeta and 13 Jbeta primers. Assay: immunoSEQ multiplex PCR; the TCRdb copy retains only in-frame clones and omits some. The sample includes approximately 150,000 clones, about four fifths of them seen just once. Study-level findings and limits: Near-uniform donor sequencing depth was presumed by presence/absence analyses. Most TCR sequences were uncommon, yet certain public TCRs appeared in many donors.

Source material: PBMCs. The chain combines TRBV13 with TRBJ2-3, with 9 bases aligning to TRBD1. The clonotype was recovered from a man over 45 in good health and CMV-seropositive. In nucleotides, the CDR3 is TGTGCCAGCAGCCGCCCCACAGGGGGCTTCACAGATACGCAGTATTTT. It specifies CASSRPTGGFTDTQYF.